This TCR beta chain is from a study of blood T cells in healthy people across ages. Through a sample-barcoded 5' primer and a J-beta primer mix, a second PCR was run for 7 to 11 cycles. TCRdb re-derived calls from the 5' RACE reads in MiXCR, one entry per CDR3 protein. Found here are over a million distinct CDR3 sequences, under 30% of them singletons; the top ten hold less than 0.85%. This clonotype turned up a few times. The sample was also reused in another study, on T cells of mothers and their children. According to that study: With unrelated pairs as the comparison, related mother-child pairs had a slightly higher overlap that was not significant.

The TCR was taken from a girl aged 2 to 10 in good health. The sequencing input was blood.

CDR3 sequence (DNA): TGCGCCAGCAGCCACCCCCGGACGCCCCAAGTGAACACTGAAGCTTTCTTT. It specifies CASSHPRTPQVNTEAFF. The chain recombines TRBV4-1 with TRBJ1-1; no firm D call. Germline CDR1 and CDR2: MGHRA and YSYEKL. V lost 3 bases to trimming and J lost 0 bases, with 17 bases between them. The CDR3 length is 17 residues.